This TCR beta chain was found in a study of graft-versus-host responses after intestinal transplantation. Profiling relied on immunoSEQ multiplex PCR, and the TCRdb table lists in-frame clones only, not all of them. The repertoire holds more than 3,000 clones, with about 94% as singletons. The CDR3 sequence is 15 residues long. Germline-derived CDR1 and CDR2 are MNHNY and SVGAGI (reference sequence). V dropped 10 bases and J dropped 5 bases, with 22 bases sitting between them. The chain links TRBV6-6 to TRBJ2-3; TRBD2 is a possible D gene (7 bases). The sample here was PBMCs, taken 11 days after intestinal transplantation. This receptor was obtained from a human patient who received an intestinal transplant, so some T cells may come from the graft donor. The CDR3 sequence is CATFGGGRIGDTQYF. Written as DNA, the CDR3 is TGTGCCACCTTTGGGGGGGGGCGCATCGGAGATACGCAGTATTTT.